This T cell receptor beta chain was sequenced during a study of blood T cell repertoires in COVID-19 (dated by TCRdb to about 2020). About the full investigation: Samples covering the acute and convalescent phases of COVID-19 were provided by collaborators in the United States, Italy and Spain. Deeply sampled blood TCRbeta repertoires from subjects exposed to, actively infected with, or recovered from COVID-19 were included in the dataset. A de-identified subject ID, COVID-19 status, age in years and sex were almost always included in the sample metadata. HLA class I and class II types, where available, came from metadata supplied by the sample provider rather than from assay-based typing. The material from the prospective study consisted of cDNA or gDNA derived from T cells, B-cell-depleted T cells, or PBMCs. The repertoires were released in a freely available public database meant as a resource for research on the immune response to SARS-CoV-2. Samples came from the ongoing ImmuneRACE study (first 160 participants) plus 1,254 subjects from 6 global collaborators.

Collaborating institutions collected whole blood in K2EDTA tubes following their own protocols. Collaborator samples were shipped for TCRbeta analysis as frozen whole blood, isolated PBMCs, or DNA extracted from either sample type. From cysteine to phenylalanine, the CDR3 is 14 amino acids long. Only CDR3 DNA is held: 42 bases, read in frame from base 1. The germline V gene specifies KGHSH as CDR1 and LQKENI as CDR2. Trimming removed 5 bases from V and 4 bases from J; the gene matches leave 3 bases unexplained. TCRbeta CDR3 regions were amplified from genomic DNA using the immunoSEQ Assay, a bias-controlled multiplex PCR. The original pipeline was this. Within the assay, amplification of reference gene primers was used to estimate how many nucleated cells each sample contained. To quantify the absolute abundance of each unique TCRbeta CDR3 rearrangement, sequence reads were collapsed and filtered. For each sample, productive Simpson clonality was calculated as the square root of Simpson's diversity index across productive rearrangements. TCRdb retrieved this table from immuneACCESS and kept in-frame rearrangements only. Not all clones are present; in checked studies, unresolved V genes account for under half, and no reason is known for the remainder. V, J and clone size reflect that table, while D and trimming were determined from the DNA. The table for this sample lists tens of thousands of clones; over 75% of them were counted only once. The ten most abundant clones make up over 12% of the sample.

What the work shows at the level of the full study, not this receptor alone: The quantity of clinical and demographic metadata differed by source and by participant and was supplied without curation.

With respect to this clone: Its antigen is not yet known. Within one base of it there is no much larger clone, and no base qualities were kept.

What was sequenced was peripheral blood. The receptor was derived from a man aged 55 to 69 with active COVID-19. The chain is assembled from TRBV18 and TRBJ1-5; 9 junctional bases match TRBD1. The nucleotide sequence is given as TGTGCCAGCTCAACCGGGACAGGGAATCAGCCCCAGCATTTT. This sequence encodes CASSTGTGNQPQHF. Where the CDR3 stops, the reference TRBV18 and TRBJ1-5 genes take over; the full variable domain is NAGVMQNPRHLVRRRGQEARLRCSPMKGHSHVYWYRQLPEEGLKFMVYLQKENIIDESGMPKERFSAEFPKEGPSILRIQQVVRGDSAAYFCASSTGTGNQPQHFGDGTRLSIL.